Following are 14 T cell receptor beta chains from one sample sequenced in a study of HIV-infected patients and healthy controls. Whole blood was used without fractionation, so all unsorted peripheral T cells were included. Reverse transcription used 450 to 650 ng RNA and constant-region primers for alpha and beta. Separate chain-specific third strand synthesis with multiplexing indices produced the alpha and beta libraries. Each CDR3 protein is one row after TCRdb ran MiXCR on the 5' RACE reads. The sample records more than 15,000 distinct CDR3 sequences, 8% to 10% being singletons. The sequenced sample was blood. Receptors originate from an adult in good health.

This clonotype was counted once. V gene TRBV10-2 combines with J gene TRBJ2-3, with TRBD2 identical over 8 bases. Per the germline V gene, CDR1 is WSHSY and CDR2 is SAAADI. With 6 bases clipped from V and 0 bases from J, the junction kept 5 bases outside the gene matches. The CDR3 has 15 residues. The CDR3 bases are TGCGCCAGCAGGAAGTTAGCGGGGAGCACAGATACGCAGTATTTT. It is translated as CASRKLAGSTDTQYF.

This chain joins TRBV19 and TRBJ2-5; 9 nucleotides line up with TRBD2. CDR1 and CDR2 from the germline V gene are LNHDA and SQIVND (reference sequence). J gave up 1 base and V 6 bases, and 6 bases lay outside the gene matches. This CDR3 region has 15 residues. The CDR3 nucleotides read TGTGCCAGTAGACTTAGCGGGAGAGCCCAAGAGACCCAGTACTTC. Residues: CASRLSGRAQETQYF.

This clonotype has a count of ten or more. The V gene is TRBV27, the J gene TRBJ1-6, with 7 positions matching TRBD1. This CDR3 has 14 residues. The V gene end was trimmed by 6 bases and the J gene end by 7 bases; junction bases not matched to a gene: 6. CDR1 MNHEY and CDR2 SMNVEV come from the germline V gene (reference sequence). CDR3 residues: CASRPDRENSPLHF. DNA for the CDR3: TGTGCCAGCAGACCAGACAGGGAGAATTCACCCCTCCACTTT.

The chain is built from TRBV20-1 and TRBJ2-5, with TRBD1 as a possible D gene (6 bases). The germline gives CDR1 DFQATT, CDR2 SNEGSKA (reference sequence). The CDR3 sequence is 13 residues long. Trimming took off 3 bases at V and 4 bases at J, with 12 bases between the two ends. CDR3 sequence reads: CSASNNRVETQYF. The DNA for the CDR3 is TGCAGTGCTAGCAATAACAGGGTAGAGACCCAGTACTTC.

This clonotype turned up a few times. The chain employs TRBV11-2 and TRBJ2-5; 9 positions match TRBD2. Germline CDR1 is SGHAT and CDR2 is FQNNGV. The CDR3 consists of 17 residues. V dropped 0 bases and J dropped 5; count of bases not matched to a gene: 10. The CDR3 DNA follows: TGTGCCAGCAGCTTAGAGGAAGCGGGAGGTTTTTGGGAGACCCAGTACTTC. This gives the protein CASSLEEAGGFWETQYF.

The V call is TRBV9, the J call TRBJ1-6; the D is unclear. The germline V gene encodes CDR1 SGDLS and CDR2 YYNGEE. Trimming cost V 6 bases and J 10 bases, with 14 bases left between them. The CDR3 runs to 13 residues. CDR3 protein: CASTSSPGSPLHF. Written as DNA, the CDR3 is TGTGCCAGCACGTCGAGTCCGGGATCACCCCTCCACTTT.

This clonotype was seen repeatedly, ten times or more. V is TRBV20-1 and J is TRBJ2-1; 7 bases match TRBD2. Germline V gene data show CDR1 as DFQATT and CDR2 as SNEGSKA (reference sequence). The CDR3 runs 14 residues. After removal of 5 bases from V and 2 bases from J, the junction contained 6 bases not matched to a gene. Written as DNA, the CDR3 is TGCAGTGCTCTTAGCGGGCTCACCTACAATGAGCAGTTCTTC. Protein: CSALSGLTYNEQFF.

This clonotype is medium-sized. The chain uses TRBV23-1 and TRBJ1-5; D gene unclear. TRBV23-1 counts as an open reading frame of uncertain function. The CDR3 has 13 residues. Trimming left V 6 bases short and J 5 bases short, with 11 bases between. This CDR3 reads CASSLGPDQPQHF. CDR3 in DNA: TGCGCCAGCAGCCTCGGCCCGGATCAGCCCCAGCATTTT.

The table lists this clonotype with many counts. This chain joins TRBV6-5 and TRBJ2-5; TRBD1 aligns across 7 bases. The germline V gene has CDR1 MNHEY and CDR2 SVGAGI. This CDR3 has 13 residues. With V trimmed by 7 bases and J by 1 base, 3 bases remained unmatched. Here the CDR3 DNA reads TGTGCCAGCAACGGACAGGCCCAAGAGACCCAGTACTTC. It translates to CASNGQAQETQYF.

This clonotype is medium-sized. This chain joins TRBV2 and TRBJ1-1; D is unresolved. V lost 6 bases and J 0 bases, leaving 8 bases between the germline ends. The CDR3 consists of 13 residues. In germline, CDR1 is SNHLY, CDR2 FYNNEI. The CDR3 spells CASRWTVNTEAFF. The CDR3 DNA reads TGTGCCAGCAGATGGACGGTGAACACTGAAGCTTTCTTT.

This clonotype was counted at least ten times. The chain carries TRBV6-5 and TRBJ2-5; TRBD2 aligns across 14 bases. CDR1 is MNHEY, CDR2 SVGAGI, per germline. Trimming at V came to 2 bases and at J to 10 bases, leaving 6 bases not matched to a gene. The CDR3 is 15 residues long. DNA of the CDR3: TGTGCCAGCAGTTACACCGGGACTAGCGGGGGTTACCAGTACTTC. Amino acid sequence: CASSYTGTSGGYQYF.

This clonotype was counted a few times. The J gene is TRBJ1-1, the V gene TRBV5-4; no firm D call. The CDR3 totals 16 residues. V gave up 6 bases and J gave up 0 bases, with 18 bases separating them. Germline CDR1 SGHNT, CDR2 YYREEE (reference sequence). The CDR3 spells CASTLGKGSMNTEAFF. As DNA, the CDR3 is TGTGCCAGCACCCTGGGGAAGGGTAGCATGAACACTGAAGCTTTCTTT.

The chain is built from TRBV11-2 and TRBJ2-3; 8 bases map to TRBD2. J gave up 2 bases and V 3 bases, and 7 bases lay outside the gene matches. The CDR3 runs to 16 residues. CDR1 is SGHAT, CDR2 FQNNGV, per germline. CDR3 nucleotide sequence: TGTGCCAGCAGCTTCAAGCGGGGGACCAACACAGATACGCAGTATTTT. Its translation is CASSFKRGTNTDTQYF. The variable domain in full, completed from reference TRBV11-2 and TRBJ2-3, reads EAGVAQSPRYKIIEKRQSVAFWCNPISGHATLYWYQQILGQGPKLLIQFQNNGVVDDSQLPKDRFSAERLKGVDSTLKIQPAKLEDSAVYLCASSFKRGTNTDTQYFGPGTRLTVL.

Ten or more counts support this clonotype. The V gene is TRBV14, the J gene TRBJ2-5; D unresolved. Trimming removed 1 base from V and 5 bases from J, with 5 bases in between. The CDR3 covers 12 residues. In germline, CDR1 is SGHDN, CDR2 FVKESK. The CDR3 coding sequence is TGTGCCAGCAGCCAAGGGGCTGAGACCCAGTACTTC. Translated, it gives CASSQGAETQYF.